This TCR beta chain was identified during a study of chemoradiotherapy in HPV16-positive cancers. Study-level information: Candidate HPV-specific clones and shared TCR motifs came from a couple of HPV16-positive patients. Study outcomes and limitations: Non-HPV-specific T cells did not expand in tumors during treatment, whereas candidate HPV-specific clones and E7-related motifs did.

Germline lookup yields CDR1 SNHLY and CDR2 FYNNEI. V gave up 4 bases and J gave up 4 bases, with 16 bases separating them. This CDR3 has 15 residues. Points on this clone: Its specificity is unknown.

The assay was immunoSEQ multiplex PCR, and TCRdb's table has in-frame clones only and misses some. The sample lists fewer than 25,000 clones, about 90% seen once, with 5.8% in the top ten. Over chemoradiotherapy, repertoires were sampled more than once. V gene TRBV2 combines with J gene TRBJ1-1; D unclear. The origin of this receptor is a human donor with HPV-associated anogenital cancer. The material was blood, obtained from a patient who underwent chemoradiotherapy. As DNA, the CDR3 is TGTGCCAGCAGTGCCACATGGATTGTCGGCACTGAAGCTTTCTTT. This translates into CASSATWIVGTEAFF.